This T cell receptor beta chain was sequenced in a study of sequential checkpoint blockade in melanoma. Only in-frame clones appear in the TCRdb table, and some are missing; sequencing was by immunoSEQ multiplex PCR. The table includes 35,000 to 45,000 clones, roughly 88% detected once. Treatment reported: randomized to nivolumab then ipilimumab (arm A) or the reverse (arm B). This CDR3 has 15 residues. The V and J ends lost 5 bases and 7 bases respectively, with 17 bases between them. Looked up from germline, CDR1 is MNHEY and CDR2 is SVGAGI. This TCR came from a human donor with melanoma. The sample here was CD8+ T cells sorted from blood (inferred from file names), taken from a patient given nivolumab and ipilimumab in sequence. The genes are TRBV6-5 and TRBJ1-4, with D possibly matching TRBD1 (6 bases). CDR3 in DNA: TGTGCCAGCAGTCCCGGACAGCACCAGATTGAAAAACTGTTTTTT. Translating gives CASSPGQHQIEKLFF.